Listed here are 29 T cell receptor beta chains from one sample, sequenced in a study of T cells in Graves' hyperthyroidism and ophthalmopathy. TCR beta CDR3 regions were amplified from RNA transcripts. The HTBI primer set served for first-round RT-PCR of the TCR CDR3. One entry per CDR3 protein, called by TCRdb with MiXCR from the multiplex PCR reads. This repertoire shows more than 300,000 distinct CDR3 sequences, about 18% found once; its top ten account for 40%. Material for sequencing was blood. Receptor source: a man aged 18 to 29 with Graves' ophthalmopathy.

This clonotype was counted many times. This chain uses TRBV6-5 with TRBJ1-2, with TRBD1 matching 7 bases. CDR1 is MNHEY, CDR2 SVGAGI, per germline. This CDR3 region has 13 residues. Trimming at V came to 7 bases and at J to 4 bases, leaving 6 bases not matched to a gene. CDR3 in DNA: TGTGCCAGCACGCAGGGGGGGGGCTATGGCTACACCTTC. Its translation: CASTQGGGYGYTF.

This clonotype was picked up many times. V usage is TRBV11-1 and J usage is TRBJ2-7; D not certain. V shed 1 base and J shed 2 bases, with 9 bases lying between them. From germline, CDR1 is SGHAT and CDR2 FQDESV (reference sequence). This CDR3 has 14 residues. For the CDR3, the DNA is TGTGCCAGCAGCTTAGGACGGCCAACCTACGAGCAGTACTTC. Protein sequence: CASSLGRPTYEQYF.

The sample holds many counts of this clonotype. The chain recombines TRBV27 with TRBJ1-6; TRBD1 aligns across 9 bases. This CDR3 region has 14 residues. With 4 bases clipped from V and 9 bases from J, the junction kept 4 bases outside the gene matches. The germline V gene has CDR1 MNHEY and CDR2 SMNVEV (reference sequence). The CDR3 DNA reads TGTGCCAGCAGTTCGGGGACAGGGAGTTCACCCCTCCACTTT. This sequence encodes CASSSGTGSSPLHF.

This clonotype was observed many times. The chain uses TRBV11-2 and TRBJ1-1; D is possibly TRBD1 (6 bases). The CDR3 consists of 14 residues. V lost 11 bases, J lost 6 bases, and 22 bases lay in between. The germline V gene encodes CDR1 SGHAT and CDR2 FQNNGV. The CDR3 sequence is CAYSQGLGYAEAFF. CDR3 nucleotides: TGTGCCTACAGCCAGGGGCTGGGGTATGCTGAAGCTTTCTTT.

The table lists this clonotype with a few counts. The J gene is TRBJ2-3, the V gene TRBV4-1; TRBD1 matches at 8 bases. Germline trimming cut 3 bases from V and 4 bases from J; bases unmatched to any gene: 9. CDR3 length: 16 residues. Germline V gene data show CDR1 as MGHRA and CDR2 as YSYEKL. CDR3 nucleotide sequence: TGCGCCAGCAGCCAGAGTGGACAGGGAGCGGCAGATACGCAGTATTTT. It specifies CASSQSGQGAADTQYF.

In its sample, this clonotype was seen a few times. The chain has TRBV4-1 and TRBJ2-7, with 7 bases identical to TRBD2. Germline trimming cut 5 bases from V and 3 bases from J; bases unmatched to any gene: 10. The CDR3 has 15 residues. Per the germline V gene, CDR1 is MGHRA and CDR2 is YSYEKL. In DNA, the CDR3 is TGCGCCAGCAGCGGCCAGGCGGGGGTGGGCTACGAGCAGTACTTC. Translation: CASSGQAGVGYEQYF.

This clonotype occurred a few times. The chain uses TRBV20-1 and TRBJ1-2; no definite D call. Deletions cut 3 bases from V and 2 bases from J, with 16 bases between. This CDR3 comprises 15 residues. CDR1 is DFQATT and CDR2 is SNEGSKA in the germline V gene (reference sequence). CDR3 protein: CSASPGAIRNYGYTF. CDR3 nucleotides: TGCAGTGCTAGCCCAGGAGCTATCCGCAACTATGGCTACACCTTC.

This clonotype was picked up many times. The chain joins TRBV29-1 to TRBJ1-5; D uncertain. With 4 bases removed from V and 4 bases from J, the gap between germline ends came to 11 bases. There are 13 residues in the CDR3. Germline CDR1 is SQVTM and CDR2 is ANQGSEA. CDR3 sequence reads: CSVVPSQNQPQHF. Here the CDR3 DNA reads TGCAGCGTTGTGCCGTCTCAAAATCAGCCCCAGCATTTT.

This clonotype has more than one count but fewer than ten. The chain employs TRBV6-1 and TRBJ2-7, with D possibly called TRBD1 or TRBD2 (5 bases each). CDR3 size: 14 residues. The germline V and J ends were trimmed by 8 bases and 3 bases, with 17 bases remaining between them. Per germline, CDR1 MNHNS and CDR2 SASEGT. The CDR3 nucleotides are TGTGCCAGCGGGACCTCGGAACTCAGCTACGAGCAGTACTTC. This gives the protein CASGTSELSYEQYF.

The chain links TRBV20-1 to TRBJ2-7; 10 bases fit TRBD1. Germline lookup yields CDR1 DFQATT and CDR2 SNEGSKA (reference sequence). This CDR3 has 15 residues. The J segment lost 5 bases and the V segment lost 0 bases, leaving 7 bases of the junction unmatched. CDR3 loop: CSAREPGQGDDEQYF. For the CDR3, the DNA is TGCAGTGCTAGAGAACCAGGACAGGGGGATGACGAGCAGTACTTC.

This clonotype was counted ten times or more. CDR3 sequence reads: CASSKQDDYGYTF. The CDR3 nucleotides are TGTGCCAGTAGTAAACAGGATGACTATGGCTACACCTTC. The genes are TRBV19 and TRBJ1-2, with a tentative D call TRBD1 (5 bases). V was shortened by 4 bases and J by 3 bases, with 9 bases between the two germline ends. CDR1 is LNHDA and CDR2 is SQIVND in the germline V gene (reference sequence). This CDR3 spans 13 amino acids. The variable domain in full, with the rest retrieved from reference TRBV19 and TRBJ1-2, is DGGITQSPKYLFRKEGQNVTLSCEQNLNHDAMYWYRQDPGQGLRLIYYSQIVNDFQKGDIAEGYSVSREKKESFPLTVTSAQKNPTAFYLCASSKQDDYGYTFGSGTRLTVV.

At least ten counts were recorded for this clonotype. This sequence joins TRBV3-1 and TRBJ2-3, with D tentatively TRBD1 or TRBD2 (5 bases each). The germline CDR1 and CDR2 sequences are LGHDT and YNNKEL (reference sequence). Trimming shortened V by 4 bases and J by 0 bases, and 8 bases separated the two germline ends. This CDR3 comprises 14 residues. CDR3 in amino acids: CASSPGASTDTQYF. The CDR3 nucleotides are TGTGCCAGCAGCCCCGGGGCAAGCACAGATACGCAGTATTTT.

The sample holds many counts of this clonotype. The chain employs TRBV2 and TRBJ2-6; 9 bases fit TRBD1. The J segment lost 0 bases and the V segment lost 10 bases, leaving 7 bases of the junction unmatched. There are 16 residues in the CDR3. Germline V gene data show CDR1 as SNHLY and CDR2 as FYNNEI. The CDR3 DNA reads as TGTGCCATTCCGGGACAGGGCCACTCTGGGGCCAACGTCCTGACTTTC. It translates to CAIPGQGHSGANVLTF.

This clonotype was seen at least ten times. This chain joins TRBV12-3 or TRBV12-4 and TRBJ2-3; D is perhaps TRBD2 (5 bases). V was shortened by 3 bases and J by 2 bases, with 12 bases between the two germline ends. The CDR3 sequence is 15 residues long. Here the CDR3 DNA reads TGTGCCAGCAGTTTGAAAGCGGCATCCACAGATACGCAGTATTTT. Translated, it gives CASSLKAASTDTQYF.

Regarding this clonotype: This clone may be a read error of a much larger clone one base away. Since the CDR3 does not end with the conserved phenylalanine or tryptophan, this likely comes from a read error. CDR3 bases: TGCAGCGTTGTGGGACCTGTCGACACTGAAGCTTTCTCT. Its translation: CSVVGPVDTEAFS. J is TRBJ1-1 and V is TRBV29-1; a possible D gene is TRBD1 (5 bases). The CDR3 sequence is 13 residues long. V dropped 4 bases and J dropped 3 bases, with 12 bases sitting between them. Germline lookup yields CDR1 SQVTM and CDR2 ANQGSEA.

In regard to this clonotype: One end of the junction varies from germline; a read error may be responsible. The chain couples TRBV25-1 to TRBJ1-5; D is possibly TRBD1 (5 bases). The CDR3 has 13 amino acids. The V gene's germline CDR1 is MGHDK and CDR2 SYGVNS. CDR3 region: CASSFRDGQPKHF. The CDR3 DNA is TGTGCCAGCAGTTTCCGGGACGGTCAGCCCAAGCATTTT.

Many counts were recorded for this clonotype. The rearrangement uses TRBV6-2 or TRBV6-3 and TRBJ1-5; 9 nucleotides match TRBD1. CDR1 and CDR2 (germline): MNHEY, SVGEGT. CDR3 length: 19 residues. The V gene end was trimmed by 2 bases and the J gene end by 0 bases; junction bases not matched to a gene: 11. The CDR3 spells CASSYRDRAWSYSNQPQHF. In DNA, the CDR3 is TGTGCCAGCAGTTACCGGGACAGGGCTTGGTCCTATAGCAATCAGCCCCAGCATTTT.

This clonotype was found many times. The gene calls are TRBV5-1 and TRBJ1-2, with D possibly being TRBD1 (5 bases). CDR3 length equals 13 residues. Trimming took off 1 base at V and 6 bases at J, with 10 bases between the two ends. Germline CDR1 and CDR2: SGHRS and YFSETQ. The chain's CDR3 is CASSLNSGNGYTF. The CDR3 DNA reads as TGCGCCAGCAGCTTGAACTCAGGGAATGGCTACACCTTC. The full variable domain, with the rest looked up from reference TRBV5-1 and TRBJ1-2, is KAGVTQTPRYLIKTRGQQVTLSCSPISGHRSVSWYQQTPGQGLQFLFEYFSETQRNKGNFPGRFSGRQFSNSRSEMNVSTLELGDSALYLCASSLNSGNGYTFGSGTRLTVV.

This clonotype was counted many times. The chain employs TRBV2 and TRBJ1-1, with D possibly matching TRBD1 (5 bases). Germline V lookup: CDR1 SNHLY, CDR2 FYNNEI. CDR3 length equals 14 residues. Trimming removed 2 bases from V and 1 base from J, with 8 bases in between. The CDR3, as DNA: TGTGCCAGCAGTGAATGGACATCGAACACTGAAGCTTTCTTT. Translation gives CASSEWTSNTEAFF.

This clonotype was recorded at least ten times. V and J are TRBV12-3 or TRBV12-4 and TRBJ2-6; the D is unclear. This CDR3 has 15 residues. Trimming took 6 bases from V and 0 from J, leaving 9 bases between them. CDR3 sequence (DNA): TGTGCCAGCAGGTCTACTTACTCTGGGGCCAACGTCCTGACTTTC. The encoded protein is CASRSTYSGANVLTF.

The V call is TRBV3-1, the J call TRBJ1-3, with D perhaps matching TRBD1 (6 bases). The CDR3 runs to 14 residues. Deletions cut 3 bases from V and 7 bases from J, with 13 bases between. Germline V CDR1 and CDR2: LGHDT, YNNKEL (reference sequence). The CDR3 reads CASSHYREGNTIYF. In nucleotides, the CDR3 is TGTGCCAGCAGCCACTACAGGGAGGGGAACACCATATATTTT. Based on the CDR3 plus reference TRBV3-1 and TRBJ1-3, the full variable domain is DTAVSQTPKYLVTQMGNDKSIKCEQNLGHDTMYWYKQDSKKFLKIMFSYNNKELIINETVPNRFSPKSPDKAHLNLHINSLELGDSAVYFCASSHYREGNTIYFGEGSWLTVV.

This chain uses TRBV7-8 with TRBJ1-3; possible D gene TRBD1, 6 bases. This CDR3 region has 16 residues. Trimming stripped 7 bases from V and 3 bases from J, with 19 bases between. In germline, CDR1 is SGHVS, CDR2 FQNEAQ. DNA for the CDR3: TGTGCCAGCACCCGTTTGGCGGGGGCGGATGGAAACACCATATATTTT. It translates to CASTRLAGADGNTIYF.

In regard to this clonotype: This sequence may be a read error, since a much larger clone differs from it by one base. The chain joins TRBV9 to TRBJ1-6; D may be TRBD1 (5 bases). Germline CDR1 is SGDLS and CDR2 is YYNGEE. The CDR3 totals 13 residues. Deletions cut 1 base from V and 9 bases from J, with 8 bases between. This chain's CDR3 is CASSVSGGSPLHF. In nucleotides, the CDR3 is TGTGCCAGCAGCGTATCCGGGGGTTCACCCCTCCACTTT.

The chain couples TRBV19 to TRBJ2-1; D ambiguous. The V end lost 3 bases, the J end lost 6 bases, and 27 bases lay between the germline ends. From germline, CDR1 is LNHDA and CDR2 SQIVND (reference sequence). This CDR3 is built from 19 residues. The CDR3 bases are TGTGCCAGTAGTATCATGCGGTCCAAGTCTTTAAATCGGAGCAATGAGCAGTTCTTC. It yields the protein CASSIMRSKSLNRSNEQFF. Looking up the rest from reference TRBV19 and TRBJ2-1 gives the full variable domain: DGGITQSPKYLFRKEGQNVTLSCEQNLNHDAMYWYRQDPGQGLRLIYYSQIVNDFQKGDIAEGYSVSREKKESFPLTVTSAQKNPTAFYLCASSIMRSKSLNRSNEQFFGPGTRLTVL.

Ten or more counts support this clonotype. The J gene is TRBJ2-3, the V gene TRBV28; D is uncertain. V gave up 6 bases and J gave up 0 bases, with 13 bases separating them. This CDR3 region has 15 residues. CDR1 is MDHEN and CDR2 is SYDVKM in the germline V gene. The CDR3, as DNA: TGTGCCAGCAGCTTAGATCGGCTTAGCACAGATACGCAGTATTTT. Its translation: CASSLDRLSTDTQYF.

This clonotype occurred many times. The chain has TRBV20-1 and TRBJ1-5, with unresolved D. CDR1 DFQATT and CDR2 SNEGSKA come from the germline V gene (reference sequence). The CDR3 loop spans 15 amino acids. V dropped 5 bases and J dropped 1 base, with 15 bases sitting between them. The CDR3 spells CSAPSVAGSNQPQHF. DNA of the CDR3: TGCAGTGCTCCTTCCGTTGCGGGCAGCAATCAGCCCCAGCATTTT.

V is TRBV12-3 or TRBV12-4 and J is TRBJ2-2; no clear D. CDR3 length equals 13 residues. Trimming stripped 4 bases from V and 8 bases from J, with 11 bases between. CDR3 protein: CASSYGPRGELFF. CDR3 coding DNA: TGTGCCAGCAGTTACGGGCCCAGAGGGGAGCTGTTTTTT.

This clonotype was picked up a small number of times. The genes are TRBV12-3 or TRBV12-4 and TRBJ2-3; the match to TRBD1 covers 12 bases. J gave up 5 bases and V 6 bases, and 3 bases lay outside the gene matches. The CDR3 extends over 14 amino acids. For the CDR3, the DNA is TGTGCCAGCAGGGGGGACAGGGGGCTAGATACGCAGTATTTT. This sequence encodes CASRGDRGLDTQYF.

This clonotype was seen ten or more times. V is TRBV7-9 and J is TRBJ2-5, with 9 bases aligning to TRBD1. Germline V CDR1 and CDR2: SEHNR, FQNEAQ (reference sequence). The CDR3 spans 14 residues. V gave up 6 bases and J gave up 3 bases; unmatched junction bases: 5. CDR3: CASSFGTGKETQYF. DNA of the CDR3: TGTGCCAGCAGTTTTGGGACAGGGAAAGAGACCCAGTACTTC.